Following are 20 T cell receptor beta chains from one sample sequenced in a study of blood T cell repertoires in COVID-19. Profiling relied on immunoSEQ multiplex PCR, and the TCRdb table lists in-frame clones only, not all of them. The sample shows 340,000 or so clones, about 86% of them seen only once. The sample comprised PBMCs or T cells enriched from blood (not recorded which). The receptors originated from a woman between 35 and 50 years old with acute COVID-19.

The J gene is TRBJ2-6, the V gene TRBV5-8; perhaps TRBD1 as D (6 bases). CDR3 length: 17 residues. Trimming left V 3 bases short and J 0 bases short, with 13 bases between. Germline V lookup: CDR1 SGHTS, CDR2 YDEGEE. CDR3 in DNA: TGTGCCAGCAGCTCAGGGGTTTCACCCTCTGGGGCCAACGTCCTGACTTTC. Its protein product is CASSSGVSPSGANVLTF.

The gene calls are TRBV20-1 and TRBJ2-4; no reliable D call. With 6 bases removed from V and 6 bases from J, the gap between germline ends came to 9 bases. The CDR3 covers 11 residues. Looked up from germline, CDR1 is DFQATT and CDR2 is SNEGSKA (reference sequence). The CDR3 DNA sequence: TGCAGTGCCCCTTCGTCAAACATTCAGTACTTC. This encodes CSAPSSNIQYF.

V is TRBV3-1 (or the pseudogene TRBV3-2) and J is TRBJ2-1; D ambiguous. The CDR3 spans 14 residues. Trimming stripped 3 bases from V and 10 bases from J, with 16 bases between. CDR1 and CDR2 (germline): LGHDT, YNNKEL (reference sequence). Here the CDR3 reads CASSHKHRSSEQFF. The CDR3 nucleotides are TGTGCCAGCAGCCATAAGCACAGATCGTCCGAGCAGTTCTTC.

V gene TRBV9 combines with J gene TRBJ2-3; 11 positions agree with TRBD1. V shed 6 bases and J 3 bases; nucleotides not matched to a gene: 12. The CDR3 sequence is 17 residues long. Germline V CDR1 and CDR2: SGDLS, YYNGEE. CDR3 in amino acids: CASTPGTGGSGTDTQYF. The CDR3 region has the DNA TGTGCCAGCACCCCGGGGACAGGGGGATCAGGGACAGATACGCAGTATTTT.

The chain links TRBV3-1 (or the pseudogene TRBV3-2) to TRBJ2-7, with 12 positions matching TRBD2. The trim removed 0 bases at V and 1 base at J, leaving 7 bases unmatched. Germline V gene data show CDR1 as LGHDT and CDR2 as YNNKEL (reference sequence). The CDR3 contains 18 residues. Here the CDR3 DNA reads TGTGCCAGCAGCCAAGATTTGATGCTAGCGGGGGGGTCCTACGAGCAGTACTTC. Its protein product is CASSQDLMLAGGSYEQYF.

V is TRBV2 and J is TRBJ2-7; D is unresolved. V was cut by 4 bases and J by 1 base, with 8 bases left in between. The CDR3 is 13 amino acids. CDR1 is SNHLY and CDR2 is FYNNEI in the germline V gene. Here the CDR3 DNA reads TGTGCCAGCAGTGCTGCCGGGTCCTACGAGCAGTACTTC. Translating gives CASSAAGSYEQYF.

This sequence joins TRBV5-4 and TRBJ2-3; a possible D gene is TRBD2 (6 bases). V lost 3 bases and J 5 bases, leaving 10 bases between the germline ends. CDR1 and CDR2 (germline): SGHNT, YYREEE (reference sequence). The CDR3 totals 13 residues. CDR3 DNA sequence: TGTGCCAGCAGCTCAACTAGCTTAGATACGCAGTATTTT. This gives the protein CASSSTSLDTQYF.

The CDR3 spells CASSIQGPGTDTQYF. The CDR3 DNA follows: TGTGCCAGTAGTATACAGGGTCCAGGCACAGATACGCAGTATTTT. The chain recombines TRBV19 with TRBJ2-3; D is perhaps TRBD1 (5 bases). The length of the CDR3 is 15 residues. Per germline, CDR1 LNHDA and CDR2 SQIVND (reference sequence). V dropped 2 bases and J dropped 1 base, with 10 bases sitting between them.

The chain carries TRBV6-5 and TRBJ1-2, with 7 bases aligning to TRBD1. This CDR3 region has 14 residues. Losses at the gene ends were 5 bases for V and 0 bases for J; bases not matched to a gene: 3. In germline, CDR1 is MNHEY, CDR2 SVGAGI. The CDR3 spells CASSRDSTNYGYTF. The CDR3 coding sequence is TGTGCCAGCAGTCGGGACAGTACTAACTATGGCTACACCTTC.

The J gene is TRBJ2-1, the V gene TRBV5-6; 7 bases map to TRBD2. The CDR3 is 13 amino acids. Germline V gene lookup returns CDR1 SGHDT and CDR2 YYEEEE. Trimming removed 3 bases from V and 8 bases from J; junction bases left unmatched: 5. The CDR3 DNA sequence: TGTGCCAGCAGCTCTACTGGGGGGGATGAGCAGTTCTTC. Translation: CASSSTGGDEQFF.

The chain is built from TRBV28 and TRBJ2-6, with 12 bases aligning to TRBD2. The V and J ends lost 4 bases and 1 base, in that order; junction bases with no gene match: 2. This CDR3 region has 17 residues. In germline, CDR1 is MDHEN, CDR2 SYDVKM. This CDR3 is CASSSGLAGSGANVLTF. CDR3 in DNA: TGTGCCAGCAGTTCCGGACTAGCGGGATCTGGGGCCAACGTCCTGACTTTC.

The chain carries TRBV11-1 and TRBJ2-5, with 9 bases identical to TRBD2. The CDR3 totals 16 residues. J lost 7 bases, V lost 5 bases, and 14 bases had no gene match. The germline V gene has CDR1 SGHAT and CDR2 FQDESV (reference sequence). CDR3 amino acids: CASSPTSGTTRATQYF. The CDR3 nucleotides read TGTGCCAGCAGCCCGACTAGCGGAACAACTAGGGCGACCCAGTACTTC. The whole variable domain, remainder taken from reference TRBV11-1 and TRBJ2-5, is EAEVAQSPRYKITEKSQAVAFWCDPISGHATLYWYRQILGQGPELLVQFQDESVVDDSQLPKDRFSAERLKGVDSTLKIQPAELGDSAMYLCASSPTSGTTRATQYFGPGTRLLVL.

The CDR3 sequence is CASSNAGTVNSYEQYF. CDR3 sequence (DNA): TGTGCCAGTAGTAATGCCGGGACAGTGAATTCCTACGAGCAGTACTTC. The chain employs TRBV19 and TRBJ2-7, with 7 bases lining up with TRBD1. V was pared by 4 bases and J by 1 base, with 10 bases of the junction left unmatched. CDR1 and CDR2 (germline): LNHDA, SQIVND (reference sequence). CDR3 length: 16 residues.

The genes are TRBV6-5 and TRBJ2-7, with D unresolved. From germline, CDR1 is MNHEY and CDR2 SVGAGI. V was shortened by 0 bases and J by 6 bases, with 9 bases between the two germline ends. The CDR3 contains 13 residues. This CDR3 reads CASSYSLRSEQYF. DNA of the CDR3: TGTGCCAGCAGTTACTCGCTTCGGTCCGAGCAGTACTTC.

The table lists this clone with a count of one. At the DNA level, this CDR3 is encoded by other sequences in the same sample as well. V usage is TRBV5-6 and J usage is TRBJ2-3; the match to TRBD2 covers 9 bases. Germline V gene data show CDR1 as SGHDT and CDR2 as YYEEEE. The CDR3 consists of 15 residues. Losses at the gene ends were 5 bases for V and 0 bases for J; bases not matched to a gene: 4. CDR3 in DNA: TGTGCCAGCAGTCGACTAGCGGATAGCACAGATACGCAGTATTTT. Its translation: CASSRLADSTDTQYF.

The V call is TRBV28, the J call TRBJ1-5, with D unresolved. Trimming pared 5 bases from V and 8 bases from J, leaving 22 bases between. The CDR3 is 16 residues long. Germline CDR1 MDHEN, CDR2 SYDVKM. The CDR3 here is CASSPLRTTRAEPQHF. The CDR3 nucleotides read TGTGCCAGCAGTCCCCTGCGGACCACGAGGGCTGAGCCCCAGCATTTT.

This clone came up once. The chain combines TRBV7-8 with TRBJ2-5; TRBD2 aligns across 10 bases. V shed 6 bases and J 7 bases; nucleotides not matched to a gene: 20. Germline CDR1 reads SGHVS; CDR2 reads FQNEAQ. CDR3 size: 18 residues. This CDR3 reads CASRQTSGLAIGVGTQYF. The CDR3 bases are TGTGCCAGCAGACAAACATCGGGACTAGCGATCGGTGTAGGGACCCAGTACTTC. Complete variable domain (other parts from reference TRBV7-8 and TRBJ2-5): GAGVSQSPRYKVAKRGQDVALRCDPISGHVSLFWYQQALGQGPEFLTYFQNEAQLDKSGLPSDRFFAERPEGSVSTLKIQRTQQEDSAVYLCASRQTSGLAIGVGTQYFGPGTRLLVL.

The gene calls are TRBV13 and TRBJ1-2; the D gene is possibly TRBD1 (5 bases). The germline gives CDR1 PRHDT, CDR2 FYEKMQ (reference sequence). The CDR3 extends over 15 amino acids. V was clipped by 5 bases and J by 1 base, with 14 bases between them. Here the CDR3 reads CASSTREGRNYGYTF. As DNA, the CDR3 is TGTGCCAGCAGCACCAGGGAGGGGCGTAACTATGGCTACACCTTC.

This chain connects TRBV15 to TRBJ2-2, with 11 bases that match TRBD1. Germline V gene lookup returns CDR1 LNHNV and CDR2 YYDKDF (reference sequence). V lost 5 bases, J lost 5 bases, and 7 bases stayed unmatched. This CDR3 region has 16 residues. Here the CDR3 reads CATSPLGTGGTGELFF. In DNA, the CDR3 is TGTGCCACCAGCCCACTAGGGACAGGGGGAACCGGGGAGCTGTTTTTT.

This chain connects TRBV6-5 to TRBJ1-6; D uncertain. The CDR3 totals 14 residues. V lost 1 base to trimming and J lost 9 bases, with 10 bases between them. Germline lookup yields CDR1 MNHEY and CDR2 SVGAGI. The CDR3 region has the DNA TGTGCCAGCAGTTACTATCTAGAAGGTTCACCCCTCCACTTT. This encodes CASSYYLEGSPLHF.